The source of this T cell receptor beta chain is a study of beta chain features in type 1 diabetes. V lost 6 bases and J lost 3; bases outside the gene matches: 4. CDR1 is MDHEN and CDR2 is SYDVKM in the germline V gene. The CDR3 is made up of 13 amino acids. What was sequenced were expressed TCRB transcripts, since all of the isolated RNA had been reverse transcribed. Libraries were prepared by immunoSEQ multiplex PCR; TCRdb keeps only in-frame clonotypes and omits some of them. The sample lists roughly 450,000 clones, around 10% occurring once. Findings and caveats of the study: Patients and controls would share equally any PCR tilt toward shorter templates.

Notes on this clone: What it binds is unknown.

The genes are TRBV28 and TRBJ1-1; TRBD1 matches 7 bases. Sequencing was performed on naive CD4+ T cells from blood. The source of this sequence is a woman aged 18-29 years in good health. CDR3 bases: TGTGCCAGCAGCAGGGGGGGACACACTGAAGCTTTCTTT. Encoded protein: CASSRGGHTEAFF.